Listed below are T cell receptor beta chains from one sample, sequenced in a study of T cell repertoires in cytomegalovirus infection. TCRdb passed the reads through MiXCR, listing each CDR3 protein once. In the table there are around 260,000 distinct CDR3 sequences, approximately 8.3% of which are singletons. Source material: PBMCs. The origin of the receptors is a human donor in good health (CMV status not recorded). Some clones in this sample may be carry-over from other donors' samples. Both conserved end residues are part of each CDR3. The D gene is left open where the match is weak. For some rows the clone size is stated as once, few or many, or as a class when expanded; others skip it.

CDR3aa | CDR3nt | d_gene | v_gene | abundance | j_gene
CSAASRGGSTEAFF | TGCAGTGCAGCCTCCCGGGGAGGGAGCACTGAAGCTTTCTTT | NA | TRBV20-1 | few | TRBJ1-1
CAISESEQGAEEAFF | TGTGCCATCAGTGAGTCCGAACAGGGGGCAGAAGAAGCTTTCTTT | TRBD1 | TRBV10-3 | NA | TRBJ1-1
CASSINTGMGTDTQYF | TGTGCCAGCAGCATCAATACAGGGATGGGGACAGATACGCAGTATTTT | NA | TRBV5-5 | many | TRBJ2-3
CASGDRGAYNSPLHF | TGTGCCAGCGGGGACAGGGGAGCCTATAATTCACCCCTCCACTTT | TRBD1 | TRBV12-3/TRBV12-4 | many | TRBJ1-6
CATSILSPGQGGEQYF | TGTGCCACCAGCATTCTTTCCCCCGGACAGGGTGGCGAGCAGTACTTC | TRBD1 | TRBV15 | many | TRBJ2-7
CASSFRTGLNEQFF | TGTGCCAGCAGTTTCAGGACAGGGTTAAATGAGCAGTTCTTC | TRBD1 | TRBV6-2/TRBV6-3 | many | TRBJ2-1
CASSSFLGNEQFF | TGTGCCAGCAGCTCATTCCTAGGGAATGAGCAGTTCTTC | NA | TRBV7-2 | many | TRBJ2-1
CASSLSGAGRSPLHF | TGTGCCAGCAGCCTATCAGGGGCAGGTCGGTCACCCCTCCACTTT | NA | TRBV28 | once | TRBJ1-6
CASSQETGGFYYGYTF | TGTGCCAGCAGCCAAGAAACGGGGGGCTTTTACTATGGCTACACCTTC | NA | TRBV4-2 | many | TRBJ1-2
CASTGGLNQPQHF | TGTGCCAGCACTGGGGGGTTAAATCAGCCCCAGCATTTT | NA | TRBV12-3/TRBV12-4 | many | TRBJ1-5
CASSSTRGREADYGYTF | TGTGCCAGCAGCTCAACCAGGGGGCGCGAGGCCGACTATGGCTACACCTTC | TRBD1 | TRBV7-8 | few | TRBJ1-2
CASSLAPILTSTEGTQYF | TGTGCCAGCAGCTTAGCCCCAATTCTGACTAGCACAGAAGGTACGCAGTATTTT | TRBD2 | TRBV7-2 | many | TRBJ2-3
CASSGPGLGKGYTF | TGTGCCAGCAGCGGCCCGGGCCTGGGGAAAGGCTACACCTTC | NA | TRBV7-3 | many | TRBJ1-2
CASSPQNTGELFF | TGTGCCAGCAGCCCACAGAACACCGGGGAGCTGTTTTTT | NA | TRBV6-2/TRBV6-3 | NA | TRBJ2-2
CASSLGTGVDTQYF | TGTGCCAGCAGCTTGGGGACAGGGGTAGATACGCAGTATTTT | TRBD1 | TRBV7-6 | many | TRBJ2-3
CASSLSRQNNQPQHF | TGTGCCAGCAGCTTAAGTAGACAGAACAATCAGCCCCAGCATTTT | NA | TRBV7-2 | many | TRBJ1-5
CATSDLFPWTGSHPGLADTQYF | TGTGCCACCAGTGACCTCTTCCCCTGGACAGGATCCCACCCAGGTCTTGCAGATACGCAGTATTTT | TRBD1 | TRBV24-1 | many | TRBJ2-3
CASSKQGMGTEAFF | TGTGCCAGCAGCAAACAGGGGATGGGGACTGAAGCTTTCTTT | TRBD1 | TRBV7-2 | many | TRBJ1-1
CASSLFSAGVGAYEQYF | TGTGCCAGCAGCTTATTTAGTGCGGGAGTGGGGGCCTACGAGCAGTACTTC | TRBD2 | TRBV7-2 | many | TRBJ2-7
CASSGGAGETQYF | TGTGCCAGCAGCGGGGGGGCAGGAGAGACCCAGTACTTC | TRBD2 | TRBV6-5 | many | TRBJ2-5
CASSQGLGTGVSPLHF | TGTGCCAGCAGCCAAGGATTGGGGACAGGGGTATCACCCCTCCACTTT | TRBD1 | TRBV14 | few | TRBJ1-6
CASSFGPQETQYF | TGTGCCAGCAGCTTCGGCCCCCAAGAGACCCAGTACTTC | NA | TRBV7-8 | many | TRBJ2-5